This T cell receptor beta chain was obtained from a study of chemoradiotherapy in HPV16-positive cancers. The study, taken as a whole, reports: Candidate HPV-specific clones and E7-related TCR motifs grew in tumor during treatment.

The data were produced by immunoSEQ multiplex PCR, yet TCRdb's version contains in-frame clones alone and is incomplete. The repertoire has about 8,600 clones, roughly nine tenths of them found once; the top ten carry around 4%. A remark on this clone: Its cognate antigen is unknown.

CDR1 is LNHDA, CDR2 SQIVND, per germline (reference sequence). There are 14 residues in the CDR3. Trimming took off 3 bases at V and 2 bases at J, with 11 bases between the two ends. The material was blood, obtained from a patient who underwent chemoradiotherapy. This chain connects TRBV19 to TRBJ2-7; no clear D. The clonotype originates from a human donor with HPV-associated anogenital cancer. CDR3 DNA sequence: TGTGCCAGTAGTATCCCCAACCGCGCCTACGAGCAGTACTTC. Amino acids: CASSIPNRAYEQYF.